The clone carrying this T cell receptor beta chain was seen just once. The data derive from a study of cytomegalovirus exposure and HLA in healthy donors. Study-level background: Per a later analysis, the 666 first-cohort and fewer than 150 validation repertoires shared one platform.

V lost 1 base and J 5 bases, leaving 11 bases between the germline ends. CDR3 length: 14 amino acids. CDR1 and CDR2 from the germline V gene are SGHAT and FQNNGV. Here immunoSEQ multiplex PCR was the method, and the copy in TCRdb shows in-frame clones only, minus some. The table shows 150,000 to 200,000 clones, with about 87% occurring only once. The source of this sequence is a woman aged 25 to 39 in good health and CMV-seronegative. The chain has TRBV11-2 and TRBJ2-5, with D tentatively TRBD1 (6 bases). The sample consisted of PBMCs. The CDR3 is CASSLGWGRETQYF. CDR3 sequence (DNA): TGTGCCAGCAGCTTAGGATGGGGGCGGGAGACCCAGTACTTC.